This T cell receptor (beta chain) was retrieved from a study of cytomegalovirus exposure and HLA in healthy donors. Regarding this clone: What it binds is not known.

In the PCR, 60 Vbeta and 13 Jbeta primers were used. Method: immunoSEQ multiplex PCR; TCRdb's copy keeps in-frame clones and lacks some. The table lists around 90,000 clones, about 89% of them singletons. Per the germline V gene, CDR1 is MNHEY and CDR2 is SMNVEV (reference sequence). V lost 1 base and J lost 5, with 12 bases in between. The CDR3 spans 15 residues. Study-level results: Further analysis, carried out later, found HLA-associated TCR beta chains more clonally expanded than equally common other chains. Previous analysis showed most TCR beta V segments were productive about 90% or about 30% of the time. As a later analysis revealed, most CMV-associated TCR beta chains appeared HLA-restricted. It has been reported that TCR beta sequences accurately predicted the HLA-A and HLA-B alleles of most subjects.

This sequence originates from a man in his thirties or forties in good health and CMV-seropositive. Sequenced sample: PBMCs. This sequence joins TRBV27 and TRBJ2-1; a possible D gene is TRBD2 (6 bases). This CDR3 reads CASSLWGDLDNEQFF. Written as DNA, the CDR3 is TGTGCCAGCAGTTTATGGGGGGACTTGGACAATGAGCAGTTCTTC.